This T cell receptor (beta chain) was obtained from a study of T-cell reconstitution after alpha-beta-depleted transplantation in children. This CDR3 spans 13 amino acids. Trimming shortened V by 0 bases and J by 4 bases, and 7 bases separated the two germline ends. Germline V gene sequence: CDR1 LGHNA, CDR2 YNFKEQ. During its preparation, the TCRbeta library received unique molecular identifiers. From the PCR reads, TCRdb called clonotypes with MiXCR, one entry per CDR3 protein. The sample carries about 400,000 distinct CDR3 sequences, about a fifth recorded once. This TCR was sampled from a human donor who donated a stem cell graft to a child with acute myeloid leukemia. This specimen consisted of PBMCs from the stem cell graft donor, obtained from the stem cell graft. This chain links TRBV4-2 with TRBJ2-7, with a tentative D call TRBD2 (5 bases). The CDR3 DNA follows: TGTGCCAGCAGCCAAGAGGGAGAGTACGAGCAGTACTTC. It is translated as CASSQEGEYEQYF.